This T cell receptor beta chain stems from a study of OX40 agonist ivuxolimab in advanced cancers. At the level of the study: At roughly 83% male, the cohort had a mean age of around 56 years, ranging from about 23 to 79. Two cutaneous melanoma patients and one hepatocellular carcinoma patient, three in all, had partial responses. General study findings and limits: Among T cells, CD8+ cells averaged more expanded clones than CD4+ cells.

CDR1 and CDR2 (germline): ENHRY, SYGVKD. This CDR3 has 12 residues. J lost 8 bases, V lost 8 bases, and 8 bases had no gene match. As to this clone: The antigen is unknown.

Produced via immunoSEQ multiplex PCR; TCRdb's table is partial and in-frame only. The sample contains some 140,000 clones, just over 90% of which appear only once. Prior autoimmune disease or systemic immunosuppression barred patients. The source material was CD4+ or CD8+ T cells sorted from blood, sampled in a trial of the OX40 agonist ivuxolimab. This receptor was obtained from an adult with an advanced solid tumor such as melanoma, head and neck, liver or kidney cancer. The genes are TRBV10-3 and TRBJ1-2, with 7 bases lining up with TRBD1. The DNA of the CDR3 is TGTGCCATCCCCGGACAGGCCCGGGGCTACACCTTC. Translated: CAIPGQARGYTF.